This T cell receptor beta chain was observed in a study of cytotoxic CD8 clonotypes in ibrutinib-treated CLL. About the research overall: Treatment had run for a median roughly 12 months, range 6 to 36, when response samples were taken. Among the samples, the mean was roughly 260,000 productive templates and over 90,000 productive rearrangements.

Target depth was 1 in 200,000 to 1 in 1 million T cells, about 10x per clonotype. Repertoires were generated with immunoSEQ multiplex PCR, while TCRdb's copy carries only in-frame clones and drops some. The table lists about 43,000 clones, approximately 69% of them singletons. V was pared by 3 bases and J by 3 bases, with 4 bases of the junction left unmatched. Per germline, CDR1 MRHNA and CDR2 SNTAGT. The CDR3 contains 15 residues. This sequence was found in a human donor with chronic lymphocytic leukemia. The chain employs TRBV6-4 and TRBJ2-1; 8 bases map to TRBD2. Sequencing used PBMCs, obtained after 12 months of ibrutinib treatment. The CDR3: CASSERGGIYNEQFF. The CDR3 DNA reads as TGTGCCAGCAGTGAACGGGGGGGGATCTACAATGAGCAGTTCTTC.